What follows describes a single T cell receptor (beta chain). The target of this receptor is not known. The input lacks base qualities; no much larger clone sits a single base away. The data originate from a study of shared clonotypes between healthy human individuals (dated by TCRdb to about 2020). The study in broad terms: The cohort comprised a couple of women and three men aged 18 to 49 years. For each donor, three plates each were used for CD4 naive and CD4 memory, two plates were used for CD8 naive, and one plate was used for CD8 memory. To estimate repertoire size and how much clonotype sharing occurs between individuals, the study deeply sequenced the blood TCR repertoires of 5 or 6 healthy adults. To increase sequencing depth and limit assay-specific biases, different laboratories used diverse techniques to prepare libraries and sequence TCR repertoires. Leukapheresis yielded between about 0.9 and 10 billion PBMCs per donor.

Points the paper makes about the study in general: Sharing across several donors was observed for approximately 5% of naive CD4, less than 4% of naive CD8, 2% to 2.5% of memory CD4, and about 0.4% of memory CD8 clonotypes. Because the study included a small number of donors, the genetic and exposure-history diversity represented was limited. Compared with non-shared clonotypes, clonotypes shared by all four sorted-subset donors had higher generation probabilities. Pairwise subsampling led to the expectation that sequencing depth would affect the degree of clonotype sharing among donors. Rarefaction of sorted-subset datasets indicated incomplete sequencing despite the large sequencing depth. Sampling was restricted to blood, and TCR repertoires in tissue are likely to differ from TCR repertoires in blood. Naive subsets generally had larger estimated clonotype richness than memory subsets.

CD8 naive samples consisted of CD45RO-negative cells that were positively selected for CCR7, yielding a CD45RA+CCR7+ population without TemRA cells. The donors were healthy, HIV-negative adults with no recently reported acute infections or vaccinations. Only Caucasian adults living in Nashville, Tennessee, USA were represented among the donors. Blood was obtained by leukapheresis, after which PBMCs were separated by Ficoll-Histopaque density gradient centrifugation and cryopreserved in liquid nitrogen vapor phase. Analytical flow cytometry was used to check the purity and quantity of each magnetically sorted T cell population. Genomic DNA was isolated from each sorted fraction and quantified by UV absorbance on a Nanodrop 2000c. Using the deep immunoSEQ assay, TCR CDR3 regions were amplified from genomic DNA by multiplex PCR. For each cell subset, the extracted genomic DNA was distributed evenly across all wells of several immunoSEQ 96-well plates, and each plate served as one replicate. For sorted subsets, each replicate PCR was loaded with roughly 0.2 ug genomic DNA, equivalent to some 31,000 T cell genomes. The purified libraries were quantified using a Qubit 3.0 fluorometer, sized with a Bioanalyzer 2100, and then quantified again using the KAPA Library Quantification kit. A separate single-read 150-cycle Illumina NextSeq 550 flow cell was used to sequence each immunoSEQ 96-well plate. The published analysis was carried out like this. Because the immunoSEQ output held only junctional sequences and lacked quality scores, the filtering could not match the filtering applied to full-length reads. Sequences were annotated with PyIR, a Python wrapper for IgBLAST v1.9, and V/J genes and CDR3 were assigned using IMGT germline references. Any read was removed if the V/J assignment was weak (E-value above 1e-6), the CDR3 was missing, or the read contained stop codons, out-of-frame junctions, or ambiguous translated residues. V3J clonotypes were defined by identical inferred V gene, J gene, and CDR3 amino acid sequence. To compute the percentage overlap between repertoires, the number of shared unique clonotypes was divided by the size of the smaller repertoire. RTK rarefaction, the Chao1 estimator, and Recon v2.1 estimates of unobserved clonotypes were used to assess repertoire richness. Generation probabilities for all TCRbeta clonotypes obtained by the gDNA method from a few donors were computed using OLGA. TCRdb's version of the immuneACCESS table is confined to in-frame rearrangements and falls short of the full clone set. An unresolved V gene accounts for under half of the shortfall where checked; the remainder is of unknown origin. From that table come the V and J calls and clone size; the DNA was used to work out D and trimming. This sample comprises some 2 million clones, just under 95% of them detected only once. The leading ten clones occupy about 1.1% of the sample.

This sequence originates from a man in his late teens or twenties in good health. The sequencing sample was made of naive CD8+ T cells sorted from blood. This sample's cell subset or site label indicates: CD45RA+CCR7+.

The CDR3 loop reads CASSLLAGNEQFF. The bases are TGCGCCAGCAGTCTACTAGCGGGAAATGAGCAGTTCTTC. The chain is assembled from TRBV10-2 and TRBJ2-1; 10 junctional bases match TRBD2. Inclusive of the bounding cysteine and phenylalanine, the CDR3 is 13 residues long. The kept DNA is CDR3 alone, 39 bases in frame from the first base. From a lookup of the germline V gene, CDR1 and CDR2 are WSHSY and SAAADI. V is cut back by 5 bases and J by 7 bases, with 2 bases in the junction unmatched.